Listed below are T cell receptor beta chains from one sample, sequenced in a study of graft-versus-host responses after intestinal transplantation. Their antigen targets remain unknown. TCRdb's copy holds only in-frame clones and misses some; the assay was immunoSEQ multiplex PCR. The table lists approximately 81,000 clones, 87% of them singletons. The sample consisted of unstimulated CD8+ T cells sorted from spleen or lymph node cells, taken before transplant. Receptor source: a human donor who was the organ donor for an intestinal transplant. CDR3s include the opening cysteine and the closing phenylalanine or tryptophan.

J: TRBJ2-3
V: TRBV4-1
CDR3: CASSQVERDTQYF

J: TRBJ1-6
V: TRBV27
CDR3: CASTQGSTHSYNSPLHF

J: TRBJ2-7
V: TRBV6-6
CDR3: CASIGDQTYEQYF

J: TRBJ2-7
V: TRBV6-1
CDR3: CASSYGVSYEQYF

J: TRBJ1-2
V: TRBV6-5
CDR3: CASSYGTPLAYGYTF

J: TRBJ1-1
V: TRBV11-2
CDR3: CASSLGGSGAVEAFF

J: TRBJ2-3
V: TRBV28
CDR3: CASSFSSGGPSTDTQYF

J: TRBJ2-1
V: TRBV11-2
CDR3: CASSPWTSGGAGEQFF

J: TRBJ2-7
V: TRBV7-9
CDR3: CASSLVDRPSYEQYF

J: TRBJ1-1
V: TRBV9
CDR3: CASSVGDSANTEAFF

J: TRBJ2-6
V: TRBV18
CDR3: CASSPPSGANVLTF

J: TRBJ2-2
V: TRBV29-1
CDR3: CSVGGGTGELFF

J: TRBJ2-6
V: TRBV2
CDR3: CASSEEGPYSGANVLTF

J: TRBJ2-7
V: TRBV2
CDR3: CASSLGTAYEQYF

J: TRBJ1-5
V: TRBV6-1
CDR3: CASSDGQGAQPQHF

J: TRBJ1-6
V: TRBV7-9
CDR3: CASSTNSPLHF

J: TRBJ2-4
V: TRBV30
CDR3: CAWSVSRVNIQYF

J: TRBJ2-3
V: TRBV5-6
CDR3: CASSWGLGGSADTQYF

J: TRBJ1-1
V: TRBV11-2
CDR3: CASSLDLLNTEAFF

J: TRBJ1-1
V: TRBV30
CDR3: CAWSEGQGDTEAFF